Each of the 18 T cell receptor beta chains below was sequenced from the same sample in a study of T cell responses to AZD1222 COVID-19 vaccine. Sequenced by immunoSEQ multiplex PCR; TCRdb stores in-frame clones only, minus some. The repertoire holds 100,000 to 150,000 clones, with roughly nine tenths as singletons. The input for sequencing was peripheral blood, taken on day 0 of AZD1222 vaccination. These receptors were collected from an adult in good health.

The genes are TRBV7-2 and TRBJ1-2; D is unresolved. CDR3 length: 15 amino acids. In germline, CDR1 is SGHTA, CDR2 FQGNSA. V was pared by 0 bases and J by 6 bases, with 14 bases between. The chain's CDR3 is CASSLASRRLNGYTF. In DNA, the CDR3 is TGTGCCAGCAGCTTAGCCTCACGGAGGTTGAATGGCTACACCTTC.

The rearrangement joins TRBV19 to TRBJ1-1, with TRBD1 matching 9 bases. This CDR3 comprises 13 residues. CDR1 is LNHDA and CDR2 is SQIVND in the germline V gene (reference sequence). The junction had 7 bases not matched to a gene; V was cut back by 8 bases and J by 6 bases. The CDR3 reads CASETGQGAEAFF. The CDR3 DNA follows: TGTGCCAGTGAAACGGGACAGGGCGCTGAAGCTTTCTTT.

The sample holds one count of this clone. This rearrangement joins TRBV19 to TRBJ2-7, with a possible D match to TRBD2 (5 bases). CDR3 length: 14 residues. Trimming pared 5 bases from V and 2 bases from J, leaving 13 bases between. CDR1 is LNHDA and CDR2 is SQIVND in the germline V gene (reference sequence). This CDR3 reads CASSPRAATYEQYF. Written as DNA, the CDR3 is TGTGCCAGTAGTCCTCGAGCGGCGACCTACGAGCAGTACTTC.

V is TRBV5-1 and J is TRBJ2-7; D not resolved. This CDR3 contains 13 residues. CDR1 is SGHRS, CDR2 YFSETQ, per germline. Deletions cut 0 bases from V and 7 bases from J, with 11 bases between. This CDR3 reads CASSLGLEREQYF. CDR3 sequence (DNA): TGCGCCAGCAGCTTGGGGCTGGAAAGGGAGCAGTACTTC.

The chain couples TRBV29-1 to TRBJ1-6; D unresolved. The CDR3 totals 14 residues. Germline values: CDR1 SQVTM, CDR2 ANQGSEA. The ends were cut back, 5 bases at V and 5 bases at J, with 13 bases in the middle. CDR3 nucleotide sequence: TGCAGCGTTCGTCTCGGGATTGATAATTCACCCCTCCACTTT. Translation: CSVRLGIDNSPLHF. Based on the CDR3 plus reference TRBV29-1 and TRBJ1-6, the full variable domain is SAVISQKPSRDICQRGTSLTIQCQVDSQVTMMFWYRQQPGQSLTLIATANQGSEATYESGFVIDKFPISRPNLTFSTLTVSNMSPEDSSIYLCSVRLGIDNSPLHFGNGTRLTVT.

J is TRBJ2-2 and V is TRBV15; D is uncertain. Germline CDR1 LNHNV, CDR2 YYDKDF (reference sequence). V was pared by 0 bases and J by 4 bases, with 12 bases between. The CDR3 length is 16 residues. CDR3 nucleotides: TGTGCCACCAGCAGAGAGAAGGGCAGCGTCACCGGGGAGCTGTTTTTT. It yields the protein CATSREKGSVTGELFF.

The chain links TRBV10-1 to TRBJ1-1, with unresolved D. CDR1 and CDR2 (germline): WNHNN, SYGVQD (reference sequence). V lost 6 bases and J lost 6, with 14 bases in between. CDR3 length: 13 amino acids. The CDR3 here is CASSVGGSSEAFF. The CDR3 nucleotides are TGCGCCAGCAGCGTAGGAGGTTCCTCTGAAGCTTTCTTT.

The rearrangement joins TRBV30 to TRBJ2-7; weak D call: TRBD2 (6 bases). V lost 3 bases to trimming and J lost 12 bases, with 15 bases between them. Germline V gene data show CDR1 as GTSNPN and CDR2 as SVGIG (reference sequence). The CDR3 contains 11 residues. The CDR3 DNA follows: TGTGCCTGGAGAGCCCCTGGAGGGCTGTACTTC. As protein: CAWRAPGGLYF.

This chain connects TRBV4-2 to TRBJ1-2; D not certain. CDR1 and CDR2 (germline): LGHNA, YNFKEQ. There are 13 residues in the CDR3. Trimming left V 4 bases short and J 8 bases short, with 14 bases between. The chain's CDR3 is CASSPGAGIGYTF. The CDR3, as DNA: TGTGCCAGCAGCCCCGGTGCGGGGATCGGCTACACCTTC.

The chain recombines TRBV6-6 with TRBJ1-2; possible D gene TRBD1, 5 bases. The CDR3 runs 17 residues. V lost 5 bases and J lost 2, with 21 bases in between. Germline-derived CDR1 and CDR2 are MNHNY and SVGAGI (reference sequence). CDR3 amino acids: CASSPRVGRARNYGYTF. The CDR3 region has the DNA TGTGCCAGCAGTCCTAGGGTGGGCAGGGCACGGAACTATGGCTACACCTTC.

CDR3 in DNA: TGTGCCAGCAGTTACGAAGCGAAGGATCAGCCCCAGCATTTT. Encoded protein: CASSYEAKDQPQHF. V and J are TRBV6-2 or TRBV6-3 and TRBJ1-5; unclear D gene. The V gene's germline CDR1 is MNHEY and CDR2 SVGEGT. The CDR3 has 14 amino acids. V dropped 2 bases and J dropped 5 bases, with 10 bases sitting between them.

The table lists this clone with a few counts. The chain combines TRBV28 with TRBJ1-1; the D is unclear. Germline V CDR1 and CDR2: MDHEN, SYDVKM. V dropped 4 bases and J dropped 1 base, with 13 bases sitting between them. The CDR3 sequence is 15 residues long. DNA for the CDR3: TGTGCCAGCAGTTCATATTGGACGGAGAACACTGAAGCTTTCTTT. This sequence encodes CASSSYWTENTEAFF.

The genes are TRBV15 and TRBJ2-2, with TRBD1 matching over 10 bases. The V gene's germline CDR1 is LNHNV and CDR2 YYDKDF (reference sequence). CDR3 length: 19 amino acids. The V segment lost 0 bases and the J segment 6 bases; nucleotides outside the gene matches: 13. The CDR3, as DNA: TGTGCCACCAGCAGAGATCGGGACAGGGGCTGGTTTACGTCCGGGGAGCTGTTTTTT. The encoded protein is CATSRDRDRGWFTSGELFF.

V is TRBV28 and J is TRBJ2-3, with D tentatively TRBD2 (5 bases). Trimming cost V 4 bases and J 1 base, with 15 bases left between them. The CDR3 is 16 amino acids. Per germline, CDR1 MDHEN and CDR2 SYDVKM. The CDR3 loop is CASSSGLTFGTDTQYF. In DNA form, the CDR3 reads TGTGCCAGCAGTTCCGGACTGACCTTCGGCACAGATACGCAGTATTTT.

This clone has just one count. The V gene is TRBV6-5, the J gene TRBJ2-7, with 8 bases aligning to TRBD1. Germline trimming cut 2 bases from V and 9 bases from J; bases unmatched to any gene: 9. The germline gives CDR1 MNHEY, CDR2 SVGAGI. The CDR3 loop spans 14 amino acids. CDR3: CASSYEARGLAQYF. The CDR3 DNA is TGTGCCAGCAGTTACGAGGCCAGGGGGCTTGCGCAGTACTTC.

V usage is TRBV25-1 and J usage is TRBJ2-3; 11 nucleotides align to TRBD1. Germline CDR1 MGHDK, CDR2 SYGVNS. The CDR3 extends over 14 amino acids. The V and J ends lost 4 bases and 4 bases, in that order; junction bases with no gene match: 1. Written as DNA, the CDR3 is TGTGCCAGCAGTGGGACAGGGGGCCCAGATACGCAGTATTTT. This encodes CASSGTGGPDTQYF.

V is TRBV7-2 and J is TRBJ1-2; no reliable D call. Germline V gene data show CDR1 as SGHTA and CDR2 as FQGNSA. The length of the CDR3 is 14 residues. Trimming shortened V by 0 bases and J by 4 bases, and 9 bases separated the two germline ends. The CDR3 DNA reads TGTGCCAGCAGCTTAGCCCCGGTCCTCTATGGCTACACCTTC. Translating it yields CASSLAPVLYGYTF.

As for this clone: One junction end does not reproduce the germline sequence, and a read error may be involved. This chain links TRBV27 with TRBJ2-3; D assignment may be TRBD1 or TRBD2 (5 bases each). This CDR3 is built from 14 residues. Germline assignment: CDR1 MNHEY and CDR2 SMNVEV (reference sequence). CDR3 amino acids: CASPPRDGTNTQYF. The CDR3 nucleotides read TGTGCCAGCCCCCCCCGGGACGGCACAAATACGCAGTATTTT.